This T cell receptor (beta chain) was captured by sequencing in a study of blood T cell repertoires in COVID-19. Study background: Italy, Spain and the United States were the sources of the convalescent and acute COVID-19 samples. T cells, B-cell-depleted T cells, or PBMCs provided the cDNA or gDNA that served as material.

Sequencing was performed with immunoSEQ multiplex PCR; in TCRdb, only in-frame clones are kept and a portion is missing. The sample lists around 100,000 clones, less than 90% occurring once. Looked up from germline, CDR1 is SGHTA and CDR2 is FQGNSA. The CDR3 has 14 residues. Trimming removed 1 base from V and 5 bases from J, with 8 bases in between. The chain couples TRBV7-2 to TRBJ2-2; D not resolved. Sequenced material: peripheral blood. The sequence was collected from a man in his thirties or forties in a cohort sampled during active COVID-19. CDR3 nucleotide sequence: TGTGCCAGCAGCTTAGGAGGCCTTACCGGGGAGCTGTTTTTT. This codes for CASSLGGLTGELFF. Together with reference TRBV7-2 and TRBJ2-2, the CDR3 gives the full variable domain: GAGVSQSPSNKVTEKGKDVELRCDPISGHTALYWYRQSLGQGLEFLIYFQGNSAPDKSGLPSDRFSAERTGGSVSTLTIQRTQQEDSAVYLCASSLGGLTGELFFGEGSRLTVL.